This T cell receptor (beta chain) is from a study of blood T cell repertoires in COVID-19. Study overall: Acute and convalescent COVID-19 samples came from the United States, Italy and Spain. The cDNA or gDNA used as material had been derived from T cells, B-cell-depleted T cells, or PBMCs.

Trimming cost V 3 bases and J 1 base, with 17 bases left between them. This CDR3 has 16 residues. Germline V gene lookup returns CDR1 SGHRS and CDR2 YFSETQ. The data were produced by immunoSEQ multiplex PCR, yet TCRdb's version contains in-frame clones alone and is incomplete. The sample lists some 170,000 clones; more than 80% were seen once. Each participant's cohort was designated according to participant-reported clinical history. The sequenced sample consisted of PBMCs or T cells enriched from blood (not recorded which). This TCR came from a man in his forties who had recovered from COVID-19. This rearrangement joins TRBV5-1 to TRBJ2-7; TRBD2 is a possible D gene (6 bases). Here the CDR3 DNA reads TGCGCCAGCAGCTGGGGACTTGGGGGACGTTCCTACGAGCAGTACTTC. It encodes CASSWGLGGRSYEQYF.